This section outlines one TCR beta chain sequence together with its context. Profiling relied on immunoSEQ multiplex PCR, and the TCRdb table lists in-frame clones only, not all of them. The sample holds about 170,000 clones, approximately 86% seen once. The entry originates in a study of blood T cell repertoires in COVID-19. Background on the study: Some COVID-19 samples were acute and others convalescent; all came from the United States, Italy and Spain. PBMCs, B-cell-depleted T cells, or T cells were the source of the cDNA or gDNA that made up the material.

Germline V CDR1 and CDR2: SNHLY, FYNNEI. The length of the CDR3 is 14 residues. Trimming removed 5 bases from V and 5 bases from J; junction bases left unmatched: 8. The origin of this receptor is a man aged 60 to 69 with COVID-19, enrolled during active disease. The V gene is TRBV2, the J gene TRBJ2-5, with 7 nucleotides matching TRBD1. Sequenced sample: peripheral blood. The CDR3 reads CASSQNRGTETQYF. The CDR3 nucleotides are TGTGCCAGCAGTCAGAACAGGGGTACGGAGACCCAGTACTTC. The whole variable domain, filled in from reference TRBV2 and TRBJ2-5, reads EPEVTQTPSHQVTQMGQEVILRCVPISNHLYFYWYRQILGQKVEFLVSFYNNEISEKSEIFDDQFSVERPDGSNFTLKIRSTKLEDSAMYFCASSQNRGTETQYFGPGTRLLVL.